These T cell receptor beta chains were read from a single sample in a study of T-cell memory formation after mild COVID-19. TCRdb redid the calling of the 5' RACE reads with MiXCR, one entry per CDR3 protein. The data contain 120,000 to 150,000 distinct CDR3 sequences, roughly 13% of them singletons. The sample taken for sequencing was PBMCs or a T cell subset sorted from them (not recorded which). The receptors originated from an adult woman who had mild COVID-19 (a few samples of this study predate the infection). Cell type and time point are not known. Both conserved end residues are part of each CDR3. A D gene is named only where the DNA matches it firmly. Only some rows state a clone size, as once, few, many or a class for expanded clones.

>many|TRBV5-1|NA|TRBJ2-1
TGCGCCAGCAGCTTGGAGGGCGGACGGGTATATGTCTACAATGAGCAGTTCTTC
CASSLEGGRVYVYNEQFF
>NA|TRBV5-4|TRBD1|TRBJ2-5
TGTGCCAGCAGCTCCGGACAGGGACAAGAGACCCAGTACTTC
CASSSGQGQETQYF
>many|TRBV7-8|TRBD2|TRBJ2-5
TGTGCCAGTGCGGGACTAGCGGAGCAAGAGACCCAGTACTTC
CASAGLAEQETQYF
>NA|TRBV4-1|TRBD2|TRBJ2-2
TGCGCCAGCAGCCAGGGCCTTAGCGGGGGATCCACCGGGGAGCTGTTTTTT
CASSQGLSGGSTGELFF
>few|TRBV4-2|NA|TRBJ2-1
TGTGCCAGCAGCCACCCGATACAGGGCAACTCCTACAATGAGCAGTTCTTC
CASSHPIQGNSYNEQFF
>NA|TRBV2|TRBD1|TRBJ2-6
TGTGCCAGCAGCTACAGGGGGCCCAACTCTGGGGCCAACGTCCTGACTTTC
CASSYRGPNSGANVLTF
>NA|TRBV27|TRBD1|TRBJ1-3
TGTGCCAGCAGTCCTACCACGACAGGGGGCGGCTCTGGAAACACCATATATTTT
CASSPTTTGGGSGNTIYF
>few|TRBV30|NA|TRBJ1-2
TGTGCCTGGAGTGACTCGACTACAAGCTATGGCTACACCTTC
CAWSDSTTSYGYTF
>NA|TRBV7-7|NA|TRBJ2-1
TGTGCTAGCAGTCAGAGTTCGGACCGCTACAATGAGCAGTTCTTC
CASSQSSDRYNEQFF
>few|TRBV6-6|NA|TRBJ2-1
TGTGCCAGCAGTTACCGGGACGGACCCTCCTACAATGAGCAGTTCTTC
CASSYRDGPSYNEQFF
>NA|TRBV5-1|NA|TRBJ1-1
TGCGCCAGCAGCTTGGGGTACAGGGCCCAGGCCCTCACTGAAGCTTTCTTT
CASSLGYRAQALTEAFF
>few|TRBV19|TRBD2|TRBJ2-1
TGTGCCAGTAGTATCGGGGCGGGGGGCAGCAATGAGCAGTTCTTC
CASSIGAGGSNEQFF
>NA|TRBV7-9|TRBD2|TRBJ2-1
TGTGCCAGCAGCCCACAGACTAGCGGGTATAATGAGCAGTTCTTC
CASSPQTSGYNEQFF
>NA|TRBV2|NA|TRBJ1-1
TGTGCCAGCAGTGATGGGCAGTTGAACACTGAAGCTTTCTTT
CASSDGQLNTEAFF
>many|TRBV6-2/TRBV6-3|TRBD2|TRBJ2-4
TGTGCCAGCAGAAATGCTCCACTAGCGTGGGGAAACATTCAGTACTTC
CASRNAPLAWGNIQYF
>few|TRBV19|NA|TRBJ2-2
TGTGCCAGTAGTATGGCTCTGTGGGGTCCCGGGGAGCTGTTTTTT
CASSMALWGPGELFF
>few|TRBV5-1|TRBD2|TRBJ2-2
TGCGCCAGCAGCCCGGGCGGGGGGCAATGGGAGCTGTTTTTT
CASSPGGGQWELFF
>few|TRBV6-5|TRBD2|TRBJ2-1
TGTGCCAGCAGTCCGGAGACTAGCCGGGTTTACAATGAGCAGTTCTTC
CASSPETSRVYNEQFF
>NA|TRBV6-4|NA|TRBJ2-3
TGTGCCAGCAGTGACTCGAGCGAAGGTTTCCGGGGCGCATGCCCCGGGTGGTTGGATACGCAGTATTTT
CASSDSSEGFRGACPGWLDTQYF
>NA|TRBV9|NA|TRBJ2-3
TGTGCCAGCAGCGTCTCCGGGACCCTTACACATCCAGATACGCAGTATTTT
CASSVSGTLTHPDTQYF